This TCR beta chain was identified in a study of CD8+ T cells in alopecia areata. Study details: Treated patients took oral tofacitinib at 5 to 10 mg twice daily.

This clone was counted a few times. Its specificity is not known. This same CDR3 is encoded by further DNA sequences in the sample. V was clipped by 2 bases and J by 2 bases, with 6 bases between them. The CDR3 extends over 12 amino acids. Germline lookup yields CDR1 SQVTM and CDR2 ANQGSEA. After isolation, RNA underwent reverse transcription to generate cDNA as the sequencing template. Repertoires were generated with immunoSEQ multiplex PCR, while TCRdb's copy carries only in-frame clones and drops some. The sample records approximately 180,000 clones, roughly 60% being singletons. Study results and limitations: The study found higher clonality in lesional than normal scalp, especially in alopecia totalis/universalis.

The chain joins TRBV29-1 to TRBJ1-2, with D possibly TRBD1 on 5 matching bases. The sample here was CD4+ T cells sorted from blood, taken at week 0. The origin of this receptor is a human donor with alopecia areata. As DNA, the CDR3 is TGCAGCGTTGAACCAGGGAACTATGGCTACACCTTC. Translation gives CSVEPGNYGYTF.